Following are 10 T cell receptor beta chains from one sample sequenced in a study of vaccination and CD4 T cells after COVID-19. No antigen is known for these receptors. Documented treatment: roughly 11-day PBMC culture with coronavirus spike peptide pools or control peptides (ViraFEST assay). Sequenced with the Oncomine TCR Beta short-read assay was DNA taken from cultured CD4+ T cells. TCRdb re-analysed the PCR reads in MiXCR, keeping a single row per CDR3 protein. This table has some 3,900 distinct CDR3 sequences, roughly 17% appearing once. Sequenced input: CD4+ T cells from blood, cultured in vitro. These receptors all stem from a human donor who had recovered from COVID-19.

This clonotype was seen a few times. The genes are TRBV21-1 and TRBJ2-1; the tabulated D call, TRBD1, remains unverified against the DNA. TRBV21-1 has pseudogene status. CDR3 length equals 15 residues. The chain's CDR3 is CASRRRGITYNEQFF. Written as DNA, the CDR3 is TGTGCCAGCAGAAGGAGGGGGATCACCTACAATGAGCAGTTCTTC.

The chain employs TRBV18 and TRBJ1-6; 10 bases are a match to TRBD1. CDR1 is KGHSH, CDR2 LQKENI, per germline. The CDR3 has 14 residues. V trimming: 3 bases; J trimming: 8 bases; junction bases outside the gene matches: 1. CDR3 in amino acids: CASSPTGGDSPLHF. The CDR3 coding sequence is TGTGCCAGCTCACCGACAGGGGGCGATTCACCCCTCCACTTT.

This clonotype was observed a few times. The gene calls are TRBV4-2 and TRBJ1-1, with D perhaps TRBD1 (5 bases). Germline V gene lookup returns CDR1 LGHNA and CDR2 YNFKEQ. V lost 5 bases to trimming and J lost 5 bases, with 18 bases between them. There are 15 residues in the CDR3. The CDR3 coding sequence is TGTGCCAGCAGCGGGGAAGTGAAGGGGCGGACTGAAGCTTTCTTT. Translating it yields CASSGEVKGRTEAFF.

As for this clonotype: A clone one base away is much larger, so this may be a read error. As the CDR3 is not closed by the conserved phenylalanine or tryptophan, this likely results from a read error. CDR3 coding DNA: TGTGCCTGGGGACTGGACAGGCGCAATCAGCCCCAGCATTCT. This gives the protein CAWGLDRRNQPQHS. The chain couples TRBV30 to TRBJ1-5, with TRBD1 identical over 7 bases. This CDR3 contains 14 residues. Looked up from germline, CDR1 is GTSNPN and CDR2 is SVGIG (reference sequence). J lost 2 bases, V lost 5 bases, and 6 bases had no gene match.

This clonotype has just a few counts. V is TRBV5-4 and J is TRBJ2-3; TRBD2 agrees at 9 bases. The V segment lost 4 bases and the J segment 2 bases; nucleotides outside the gene matches: 11. Germline CDR1 SGHNT, CDR2 YYREEE (reference sequence). This CDR3 has 17 residues. CDR3 loop: CASSRGGSGGVTDTQYF. For the CDR3, the DNA is TGTGCCAGCAGCAGGGGAGGTAGCGGGGGTGTCACAGATACGCAGTATTTT.

V gene TRBV6-1 combines with J gene TRBJ2-1, with TRBD2 matching 8 bases. Germline trimming cut 5 bases from V and 0 bases from J; bases unmatched to any gene: 3. The germline V gene encodes CDR1 MNHNS and CDR2 SASEGT. The CDR3 is 15 residues long. CDR3 residues: CASSRGGSSYNEQFF. For the CDR3, the DNA is TGTGCCAGCAGTCGGGGGGGAAGCTCCTACAATGAGCAGTTCTTC.

V is TRBV2 and J is TRBJ2-3; possible D gene TRBD2, 6 bases. The V gene lost 7 bases and the J gene lost 0 bases, with 11 bases spanning the gap. The CDR3 loop spans 14 amino acids. Germline values: CDR1 SNHLY, CDR2 FYNNEI. The CDR3 sequence: CASMKGTSTDTQYF. The CDR3 DNA reads as TGTGCCAGCATGAAGGGGACTAGCACAGATACGCAGTATTTT.

By frequency in the sample, this clonotype is large. This chain connects TRBV20-1 to TRBJ1-1; possibly TRBD1 for D (6 bases). V was cut by 1 base and J by 8 bases, with 17 bases left in between. The CDR3 totals 14 residues. Germline CDR1 is DFQATT and CDR2 is SNEGSKA (reference sequence). CDR3 DNA sequence: TGCAGTGCTAGAGTTGGAGCGGGGGCGATAGAAGCTTTCTTT. Encoded protein: CSARVGAGAIEAFF.

This chain links TRBV11-2 with TRBJ1-2; D is unclear. CDR1 is SGHAT, CDR2 FQNNGV, per germline. V shed 3 bases and J shed 7 bases, with 15 bases lying between them. CDR3 length: 14 residues. CDR3 protein: CASSFRIQASGYTF. CDR3 DNA sequence: TGTGCCAGCAGCTTCCGGATCCAAGCTAGTGGCTACACCTTC.

This clonotype has just a few counts. The chain joins TRBV29-1 to TRBJ1-5, with D perhaps matching TRBD1 (5 bases). V was shortened by 4 bases and J by 7 bases, with 11 bases between the two germline ends. The germline V gene encodes CDR1 SQVTM and CDR2 ANQGSEA. The CDR3 length is 12 residues. CDR3 sequence reads: CSVGGVKQPQHF. The CDR3 bases are TGCAGCGTTGGGGGGGTTAAACAGCCCCAGCATTTT.